This T cell receptor beta chain was identified during a study of human T cells and chemical hapten exposure. Study details: Donors were sensitized with 2% DPC on the upper inner arm.

Indicated time point: patch test 1, 2 weeks after DPC sensitization. Treatment meaning: therapeutic diphenylcyclopropenone sensitization with weekly scalp DPC. Findings and caveats of the study: The formation of large CDR3 similarity clusters by expanded TCRs significantly exceeded that of controls. The study found that DPC sensitization did not change TCRs above 1 in 1000 frequency.

TCRdb redid the calling of the RACE reads with MiXCR, one entry per CDR3 protein. The sample has about 380,000 distinct CDR3 sequences, around 5% seen once. This CDR3 has 16 residues. Germline V CDR1 and CDR2: LGHNA, YNFKEQ. Trimming shortened V by 4 bases and J by 15 bases, and 25 bases separated the two germline ends. This clonotype was detected many times. What it binds is not known. The sequence was collected from a woman aged 50 to 60 with alopecia areata. Some clones in this sample may be carry-over from other donors' samples. The sample consisted of whole blood, taken in connection with sensitization to the hapten diphenylcyclopropenone (DPC). The chain uses TRBV4-2 and TRBJ1-6; D is ambiguous. CDR3 residues: CASSPNSQPTGKGLHF. DNA of the CDR3: TGTGCCAGCAGCCCGAACAGTCAGCCCACGGGAAAGGGCCTCCACTTT.